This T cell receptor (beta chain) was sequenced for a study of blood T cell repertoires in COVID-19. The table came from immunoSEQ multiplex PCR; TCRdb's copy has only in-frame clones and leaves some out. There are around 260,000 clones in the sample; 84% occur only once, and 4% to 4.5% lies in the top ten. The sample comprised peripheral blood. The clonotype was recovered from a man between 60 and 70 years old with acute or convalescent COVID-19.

In nucleotides, the CDR3 is TGTGCCAGCAGCTACTATCAGGGGGCTGCCGGCTACACCTTC. Translated: CASSYYQGAAGYTF. This chain links TRBV5-4 with TRBJ1-2, with TRBD1 identical over 8 bases. V lost 3 bases to trimming and J lost 8 bases; unmatched junction nucleotides: 9. CDR1 is SGHNT, CDR2 YYREEE, per germline (reference sequence). The CDR3 runs to 14 residues.